The 24 T cell receptor beta chains below were found in one sample sequenced in a study of T-cell reconstitution after alpha-beta-depleted transplantation in children. During its preparation, the TCRbeta library received unique molecular identifiers. TCRdb reanalysed the PCR reads using MiXCR and keeps one entry per CDR3 protein. Among around 110,000 distinct CDR3 sequences listed, about a tenth were seen once. The starting material was PBMCs, obtained before TCRalphabeta/CD19-depleted stem cell transplant. The receptors come from a boy between 2 and 10 years old with acute lymphoblastic leukemia, due to receive a stem cell transplant.

This clonotype was observed many times. V usage is TRBV10-2 and J usage is TRBJ2-7; D remains unclear. Germline assignment: CDR1 WSHSY and CDR2 SAAADI. Trimming shortened V by 0 bases and J by 1 base, and 4 bases separated the two germline ends. This CDR3 spans 13 amino acids. The chain's CDR3 is CASSESGSYEQYF. CDR3 nucleotide sequence: TGCGCCAGCAGTGAGTCTGGGTCCTACGAGCAGTACTTC.

Many counts were recorded for this clonotype. The V and J genes are TRBV5-6 and TRBJ2-5; D is perhaps TRBD2 (5 bases). This CDR3 has 14 amino acids. Trimming stripped 0 bases from V and 4 bases from J, with 10 bases between. Germline CDR1 reads SGHDT; CDR2 reads YYEEEE. The CDR3 spells CASSLDAGRETQYF. The CDR3 region has the DNA TGTGCCAGCAGCTTGGATGCGGGTAGAGAGACCCAGTACTTC.

This clonotype occurred a few times. The rearrangement joins TRBV6-1 to TRBJ2-1; no clear D gene. Between the trimmed V and J ends, which lost 6 bases and 0 bases, there was a span of 12 bases. The length of the CDR3 is 15 residues. The V gene's germline CDR1 is MNHNS and CDR2 SASEGT. CDR3 protein: CASSLNSPSYNEQFF. The CDR3 DNA reads TGTGCCAGCAGCCTTAATTCCCCCTCCTACAATGAGCAGTTCTTC.

The gene calls are TRBV29-1 and TRBJ2-5, with 10 bases lining up with TRBD2. This CDR3 has 13 residues. V lost 7 bases and J lost 1; bases outside the gene matches: 3. Germline values: CDR1 SQVTM, CDR2 ANQGSEA. The CDR3 here is CSGRTSGQETQYF. In nucleotides, the CDR3 is TGCAGCGGTCGGACTAGCGGCCAAGAGACCCAGTACTTC.

There are many counts of this clonotype. The V gene is TRBV7-6, the J gene TRBJ1-3; 8 nucleotides align to TRBD1. Germline CDR1 and CDR2: SGHVS and FNYEAQ. This CDR3 has 17 residues. Unmatched junction bases numbered 7, after V lost 3 bases and J lost 0 bases. This chain's CDR3 is CASSLGSGGASGNTIYF. The CDR3 DNA reads as TGTGCCAGCAGCTTGGGTTCAGGGGGCGCCTCTGGAAACACCATATATTTT. The variable domain in full, completed from reference TRBV7-6 and TRBJ1-3, reads GAGVSQSPRYKVTKRGQDVALRCDPISGHVSLYWYRQALGQGPEFLTYFNYEAQQDKSGLPNDRFSAERPEGSISTLTIQRTEQRDSAMYRCASSLGSGGASGNTIYFGEGSWLTVV.

The chain carries TRBV9 and TRBJ2-1; 9 positions match TRBD1. The CDR3 covers 17 residues. J lost 7 bases, V lost 1 base, and 12 bases had no gene match. Per the germline V gene, CDR1 is SGDLS and CDR2 is YYNGEE. CDR3 sequence reads: CASSVFRGTGCVNEQFF. The CDR3 nucleotides read TGTGCCAGCAGCGTATTTCGAGGGACAGGGTGTGTGAATGAGCAGTTCTTC.

The chain links TRBV12-3 or TRBV12-4 to TRBJ2-7; 9 bases are shared with TRBD1. The V and J ends lost 6 bases and 5 bases, in that order; junction bases with no gene match: 5. The CDR3 extends over 13 amino acids. Here the CDR3 reads CASRSGQGHEQYF. The CDR3 DNA follows: TGTGCCAGCAGGTCGGGACAGGGACACGAGCAGTACTTC.

The gene calls are TRBV10-3 and TRBJ2-1; perhaps TRBD2 as D (5 bases). The V and J ends lost 9 bases and 7 bases respectively, with 10 bases between them. This CDR3 region has 11 residues. The germline CDR1 and CDR2 sequences are ENHRY and SYGVKD. The CDR3 bases are TGTGCCATTCAGACTATTAATGAGCAGTTCTTC. Translation gives CAIQTINEQFF.

This clonotype occurred many times. The rearrangement joins TRBV6-1 to TRBJ1-5; D is perhaps TRBD1 (6 bases). Trimming removed 2 bases from V and 1 base from J, with 18 bases in between. The CDR3 is 18 amino acids. Per the germline V gene, CDR1 is MNHNS and CDR2 is SASEGT. The CDR3 loop reads CASSEFEQGFRSNQPQHF. CDR3 sequence (DNA): TGTGCCAGCAGTGAATTCGAACAGGGTTTTAGGAGCAATCAGCCCCAGCATTTT.

This chain joins TRBV30 and TRBJ1-5, with D maybe TRBD1 (6 bases). Trimming took 4 bases from V and 2 from J, leaving 6 bases between them. The CDR3 length is 12 residues. Germline CDR1 GTSNPN, CDR2 SVGIG (reference sequence). CDR3 nucleotides: TGTGCCTGGAACAGGGGCAATCAGCCCCAGCATTTT. The encoded protein is CAWNRGNQPQHF.

This rearrangement joins TRBV11-2 to TRBJ2-3, with TRBD2 matching 10 bases. The CDR3 spans 19 residues. V was clipped by 4 bases and J by 11 bases; unmatched bases: 24. Germline values: CDR1 SGHAT, CDR2 FQNNGV. CDR3 protein: CASSWGLARPRSGNVEQYF. CDR3 nucleotides: TGTGCCAGCAGCTGGGGACTAGCGAGACCTAGATCCGGAAATGTGGAGCAGTATTTT.

This clonotype was found many times. The chain links TRBV6-1 to TRBJ2-5, with 10 nucleotides matching TRBD2. CDR1 and CDR2 from the germline V gene are MNHNS and SASEGT. This CDR3 spans 16 amino acids. After removal of 5 bases from V and 5 bases from J, the junction contained 11 bases not matched to a gene. The CDR3 DNA is TGTGCCAGCAGTCCGAAAGGACTAGCGGCTCGCGAGACCCAGTACTTC. It encodes CASSPKGLAARETQYF.

This clonotype was detected many times. The rearrangement links TRBV3-2 to TRBJ1-6; the table gives TRBD1 as D, unverified against the DNA. TRBV3-2 is described as a pseudogene. This CDR3 has 19 residues. The CDR3 region has the DNA TGTGCCAGCGCTCCCCGGGACAGGGGGCGTCGATCCTATAATTCACCCCTCCACTTT. Translation: CASAPRDRGRRSYNSPLHF.

This clonotype has more than one count but fewer than ten. In DNA form, the CDR3 reads TGCGCCAGCAGCTTGGGGGTTCAGGGGGACTATGGCTACACCTTC. This encodes CASSLGVQGDYGYTF. The rearrangement links TRBV5-1 to TRBJ1-2, with 7 positions matching TRBD1. The trim removed 0 bases at V and 3 bases at J, leaving 5 bases unmatched. CDR3 length: 15 amino acids. CDR1 and CDR2 from the germline V gene are SGHRS and YFSETQ.

Ten or more counts support this clonotype. V gene TRBV7-9 combines with J gene TRBJ2-1, with 9 bases identical to TRBD2. CDR3 size: 16 residues. After removal of 0 bases from V and 5 bases from J, the junction contained 5 bases not matched to a gene. Germline CDR1 is SEHNR and CDR2 is FQNEAQ (reference sequence). The CDR3: CASSLASGTSHNEQFF. DNA of the CDR3: TGTGCCAGCAGCTTAGCTTCAGGGACTAGCCACAATGAGCAGTTCTTC.

To note about this clonotype: This could be a read error, since a much larger clone is one nucleotide away. Here the CDR3 omits its conserved ending phenylalanine or tryptophan, so a read error is the likely source. The gene calls are TRBV5-1 and TRBJ1-4; D call uncertain. The germline CDR1 and CDR2 sequences are SGHRS and YFSETQ. Between the trimmed V and J ends, which lost 0 bases and 0 bases, there was a span of 3 bases. The CDR3 length is 14 residues. The CDR3 sequence: CASSLGATNEKLFC. The CDR3 DNA sequence: TGCGCCAGCAGCTTGGGGGCAACTAATGAAAAACTGTTTTGT.

The chain employs TRBV28 and TRBJ2-7, with TRBD1 identical over 7 bases. The CDR3 runs 16 residues. CDR1 is MDHEN, CDR2 SYDVKM, per germline. The ends lost 2 bases at V and 9 bases at J; junction bases unmatched: 16. The CDR3: CASSLNPDRRSVVQYF. CDR3 DNA: TGTGCCAGCAGTTTAAATCCGGACAGGAGATCGGTCGTGCAGTACTTC.

This clonotype was seen many times. The chain carries TRBV27 and TRBJ2-6; 10 bases agree with TRBD2. Germline-derived CDR1 and CDR2 are MNHEY and SMNVEV (reference sequence). Trimming at V came to 4 bases and at J to 1 base, leaving 10 bases not matched to a gene. The CDR3 is 19 amino acids. For the CDR3, the DNA is TGTGCCAGCAGTTCGACTAGCGGGTTCCGCTATTCTGGGGCCAACGTCCTGACTTTC. Translating gives CASSSTSGFRYSGANVLTF. The whole variable domain, remainder taken from reference TRBV27 and TRBJ2-6, is EAQVTQNPRYLITVTGKKLTVTCSQNMNHEYMSWYRQDPGLGLRQIYYSMNVEVTDKGDVPEGYKVSRKEKRNFPLILESPSPNQTSLYFCASSSTSGFRYSGANVLTFGAGSRLTVL.

The gene calls are TRBV6-6 and TRBJ1-2; 7 positions match TRBD1. V lost 5 bases and J lost 6; bases outside the gene matches: 6. CDR1 is MNHNY, CDR2 SVGAGI, per germline (reference sequence). The CDR3 is 13 residues long. CDR3 amino acids: CASSRIQGDGYTF. The CDR3 nucleotides are TGTGCCAGCAGTCGAATCCAGGGGGATGGCTACACCTTC.

This clonotype was counted many times. V is TRBV10-3 and J is TRBJ1-1; D uncertain. In germline, CDR1 is ENHRY, CDR2 SYGVKD. V was clipped by 3 bases and J by 5 bases, with 7 bases between them. The CDR3 loop spans 12 amino acids. Written as DNA, the CDR3 is TGTGCCATCAGTGATTGGGGAACTGAAGCTTTCTTT. The encoded protein is CAISDWGTEAFF.

Judged by abundance, this clonotype is medium-sized. DNA of the CDR3: TGTGCCAGCAGTTTAACCTCCGGGACTAGCACTAATGAGCAGTTCTTC. It translates to CASSLTSGTSTNEQFF. The chain employs TRBV12-3 or TRBV12-4 and TRBJ2-1; 9 bases line up with TRBD2. J lost 7 bases, V lost 2 bases, and 9 bases had no gene match. The CDR3 runs 16 residues.

This clonotype was seen a few times. The chain recombines TRBV20-1 with TRBJ2-3, with 14 bases identical to TRBD2. In germline, CDR1 is DFQATT, CDR2 SNEGSKA (reference sequence). There are 18 residues in the CDR3. The trim removed 6 bases at V and 5 bases at J, leaving 16 bases unmatched. For the CDR3, the DNA is TGCAGTGCGGGACTAGCGGGAGTGGGCCTATGGGCTCTAGATACGCAGTATTTT. Residues: CSAGLAGVGLWALDTQYF.

This clonotype appeared many times. V is TRBV12-3 or TRBV12-4 and J is TRBJ2-3; weak D call: TRBD1 (7 bases). Trimming cost V 5 bases and J 2 bases, with 11 bases left between them. The CDR3 length is 14 residues. The CDR3 region is CASSRQGLTDTQYF. For the CDR3, the DNA is TGTGCCAGCAGTAGACAGGGACTCACAGATACGCAGTATTTT.

This chain connects TRBV20-1 to TRBJ2-6; 11 nucleotides align to TRBD2. Germline CDR1 reads DFQATT; CDR2 reads SNEGSKA (reference sequence). Trimming at V came to 1 base and at J to 1 base, leaving 9 bases not matched to a gene. The CDR3 has 19 amino acids. The CDR3 protein is CSARVRLAGKGSGANVLTF. In DNA form, the CDR3 reads TGCAGTGCTAGAGTCCGACTAGCGGGAAAAGGGTCTGGGGCCAACGTCCTGACTTTC.